The rows below give T cell receptor beta chains drawn from one sample of a study of beta chain features in type 1 diabetes. Using immunoSEQ multiplex PCR, the repertoire was profiled, and TCRdb retains in-frame clones only, with some absent. The sample yields a few hundred thousand clones, just over 20% seen once. The sequencing sample was made of naive CD4+ T cells from blood. These receptors were collected from a woman aged 40 to 49 with type 1 diabetes. The CDR3 runs from the conserved cysteine through the conserved F or W. A D gene is named only where the DNA matches it firmly. The listing skips clone size in some rows; elsewhere it reads once, few, many or a size class.

>NA|TRBV7-9|12|TRBJ2-7|NA
TGTGCCAGCAGCCCTTCGGGCTACGAGCAGTACTTC
CASSPSGYEQYF
>NA|TRBV9|13|TRBJ1-1|TRBD1
TGTGCCAGCAGCGCGACAGGGGACACTGAAGCTTTCTTT
CASSATGDTEAFF
>few|TRBV10-3|14|TRBJ2-7|TRBD2
TGTGCCATCAAGTTCGAGGGAGGGCCCTACGAGCAGTACTTC
CAIKFEGGPYEQYF
>NA|TRBV4-1|14|TRBJ1-4|NA
TGCGCCAGCAGCCAATGGGGAGGGGGGGAAAAACTGTTTTTT
CASSQWGGGEKLFF
>NA|TRBV2|14|TRBJ1-5|NA
TGTGCCAGCTTGGCGGAGTTGGGCAATCAGCCCCAGCATTTT
CASLAELGNQPQHF
>few|TRBV20-1|11|TRBJ1-1|NA
TGCAGTGCTAGAAGCGACACTGAAGCTTTCTTT
CSARSDTEAFF
>NA|TRBV19|17|TRBJ1-5|TRBD1
TGTGCCAGTAGTCTTCTCCCCGGACAGGGGGCAAGTCAGCCCCAGCATTTT
CASSLLPGQGASQPQHF
>few|TRBV28|16|TRBJ2-3|NA
TGTGCCAGCAGTTCCCCTGACTTACATGGCACAGATACGCAGTATTTT
CASSSPDLHGTDTQYF
>few|TRBV2|14|TRBJ1-5|NA
TGTGCCAGCAGTGAAGCGACAGGCGGTCAGCCCCAGCATTTT
CASSEATGGQPQHF
>NA|TRBV7-2|11|TRBJ1-2|NA
TGTGCCAGCAGCGTTATAAATGGCTACACCTTC
CASSVINGYTF
>NA|TRBV29-1|14|TRBJ1-1|TRBD1
TGCAGCGCCCGTAAAGGGGGCCTGAACACTGAAGCTTTCTTT
CSARKGGLNTEAFF
>few|TRBV2|15|TRBJ1-1|TRBD1
TGTGCCTGCCTCGTAACAGGGGGACCTTACTCTCAAGCTTTCTTT
CACLVTGGPYSQAFF
>NA|TRBV2|11|TRBJ2-1|NA
TGTGCCAGCAGTGACAGGTATGAGCAGTTCTTC
CASSDRYEQFF
>few|TRBV29-1|14|TRBJ2-2|TRBD1
TGCAGCGGTGGGCGACAGGGCTCCACCGGGGAGCTGTTTTTT
CSGGRQGSTGELFF
>NA|TRBV28|16|TRBJ1-5|NA
TGTGCCACCTCCCGGGGGGTCCGGCCCAACAATCAGCCCCAGCATTTT
CATSRGVRPNNQPQHF
>NA|TRBV29-1|15|TRBJ1-1|TRBD1
TGCAGCGTCGTGACAGGGTTCGGTGGGAACACTGAAGCTTTCTTT
CSVVTGFGGNTEAFF
>NA|TRBV27|16|TRBJ2-1|TRBD2
TGTGCCAGCAGTTTATCAGGGACTAGCATGAACAATGAGCAGTTCTTC
CASSLSGTSMNNEQFF
>NA|TRBV15|16|TRBJ2-1|NA
TGTGCCACCAGCAGACCAGGGATGGTGGGGAAAAATGAGCAGTTCTTC
CATSRPGMVGKNEQFF
>few|TRBV4-2|14|TRBJ1-5|TRBD1
TGTGCCAGCAGCTCCCAGGGACAGGGGCAGCCCCAGCATTTT
CASSSQGQGQPQHF
>NA|TRBV6-5|15|TRBJ2-7|TRBD2
TGTGCCAGCAGTTACAGTCGAGCGGGAGATGTAAAGCAGTACTTC
CASSYSRAGDVKQYF
>NA|TRBV5-4|13|TRBJ2-4|NA
TGTGCCAGCAGCTTGGAAGGCGACAGACAGTTCCACTTC
CASSLEGDRQFHF
>few|TRBV4-1|16|TRBJ1-5|NA
TGCGCCAGCAGCCCTCAATCAGGGGACAGCAATCAGCCCCAGCATTTT
CASSPQSGDSNQPQHF
>few|TRBV28|13|TRBJ1-1|NA
TGTGCCAGCAGTACGACAGCAAACACTGAAGCTTTCTTT
CASSTTANTEAFF
>few|TRBV29-1|13|TRBJ2-3|NA
TGCAGCGTGGGGGGACGACTCACAGATACGCAGTATTTT
CSVGGRLTDTQYF
>NA|TRBV6-5|16|TRBJ1-6|TRBD1
TGTGCCAGCAGTTACTCGAGGGCGGGACAGAATTCACCCCTCCACTTT
CASSYSRAGQNSPLHF
>few|TRBV29-1|14|TRBJ2-1|NA
TGCAGCGTTGAAGGGACGGGGAATCACAATGAGCAGTTCTTC
CSVEGTGNHNEQFF
>few|TRBV29-1|19|TRBJ2-3|TRBD2
TGCAGCGTTGAAGGGAAGACTAGCGGGAGTAGAGGCGGCACAGATACGCAGTATTTT
CSVEGKTSGSRGGTDTQYF
>few|TRBV19|13|TRBJ2-5|NA
TGTGCCAGTAGTATGGGGGCACAAGAGACCCAGTACTTC
CASSMGAQETQYF
>NA|TRBV13|14|TRBJ2-5|NA
TGTGCCAGCAGCTCCGGGACATACCAAGAGACCCAGTACTTC
CASSSGTYQETQYF